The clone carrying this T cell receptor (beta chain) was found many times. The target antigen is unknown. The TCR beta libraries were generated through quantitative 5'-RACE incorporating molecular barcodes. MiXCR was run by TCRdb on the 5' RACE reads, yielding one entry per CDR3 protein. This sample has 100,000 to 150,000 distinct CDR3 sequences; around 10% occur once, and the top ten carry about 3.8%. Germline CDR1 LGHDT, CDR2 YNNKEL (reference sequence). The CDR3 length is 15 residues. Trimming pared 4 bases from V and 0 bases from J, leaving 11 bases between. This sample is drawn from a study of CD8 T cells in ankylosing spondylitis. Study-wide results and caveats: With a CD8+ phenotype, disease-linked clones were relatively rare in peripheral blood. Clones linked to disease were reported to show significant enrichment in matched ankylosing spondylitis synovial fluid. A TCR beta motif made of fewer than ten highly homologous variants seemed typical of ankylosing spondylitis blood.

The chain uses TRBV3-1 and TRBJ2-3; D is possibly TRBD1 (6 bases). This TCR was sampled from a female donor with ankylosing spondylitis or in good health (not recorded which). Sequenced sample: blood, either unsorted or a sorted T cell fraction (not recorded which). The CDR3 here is CASSPGQFSTDTQYF. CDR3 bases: TGTGCCAGCAGCCCAGGACAGTTTAGCACAGATACGCAGTATTTT.